The 5 T cell receptor beta chains below come from one sample, sequenced in a study of T-cell reconstitution after alpha-beta-depleted transplantation in children (dated by TCRdb to 2015 to 2016). Libraries came from PCR. Sequencing took place on an Illumina HiSeq 2500. To normalize quantification of the TCRbeta repertoire, the TCR libraries were built with molecular barcoding that relied on unique molecular identifiers. TCRdb reran the public reads through fastp at Q25 and MiXCR, keeping productive beta chains. All rows with the same CDR3 protein become a single entry with the most common DNA and genes. Within this sample are some 600,000 distinct CDR3 sequences, with 13% of them counted one time only. Clones ranked in the top ten supply approximately 2.1% of the sample. This specimen's treatment or condition label, per the study, means: allogeneic hematopoietic cell transplantation with graft depleted of TCRalphabeta T cells and CD19 B cells.

Material: PBMCs, mostly from graft donor cells, obtained 360 days after TCRalphabeta/CD19-depleted stem cell transplant. The receptors originated from a male patient between 10 and 17 years old who had a stem cell transplant for acute myeloid leukemia, so the T cells may come from the graft donor.

This clonotype was seen only a few times. The rearrangement uses TRBV20-1 and TRBJ1-5; no clear D gene. The germline gives CDR1 DFQATT, CDR2 SNEGSKA (reference sequence). Between the trimmed V and J ends, which lost 3 bases and 6 bases, there was a span of 6 bases. The CDR3 extends over 11 amino acids. As DNA, the CDR3 is TGCAGTGCTAGCCTCGGTCAGCCCCAGCATTTT. The encoded protein is CSASLGQPQHF.

The genes are TRBV12-3 or TRBV12-4 and TRBJ2-2, with 9 bases aligning to TRBD1. The CDR3 is 15 amino acids. The J segment lost 6 bases and the V segment lost 6 bases, leaving 8 bases of the junction unmatched. For the CDR3, the DNA is TGTGCCAGCAGCGCGGACAGGGGTAGCGCCGGGGAGCTGTTTTTT. Protein product: CASSADRGSAGELFF.

The chain joins TRBV28 to TRBJ2-4, with D possibly called TRBD1 or TRBD2 (5 bases each). The CDR3 sequence is 17 residues long. Germline V gene data show CDR1 as MDHEN and CDR2 as SYDVKM. V lost 0 bases, J lost 1 base, and 13 bases lay in between. Here the CDR3 reads CASSLWGTNPAKNIQYF. CDR3 DNA: TGTGCCAGCAGTTTATGGGGGACGAATCCGGCCAAAAACATTCAGTACTTC.

The gene calls are TRBV6-1 and TRBJ2-1; 12 bases match TRBD2. The V and J ends lost 5 bases and 9 bases, in that order; junction bases with no gene match: 8. The CDR3 is 15 residues long. Looked up from germline, CDR1 is MNHNS and CDR2 is SASEGT. CDR3 sequence (DNA): TGTGCCAGCAGTCTAGCGGGAGGGCTGCAGCGTGAGCAGTTCTTC. It specifies CASSLAGGLQREQFF.

This chain joins TRBV7-3 and TRBJ2-1; possible D gene TRBD1, 5 bases. This CDR3 has 14 amino acids. Germline V gene lookup returns CDR1 SGHTA and CDR2 FQGTGA. Trimming took 4 bases from V and 2 from J, leaving 9 bases between them. In DNA form, the CDR3 reads TGTGCCAGCAGCTCACAGGACGCCTACAATGAGCAGTTCTTC. This sequence encodes CASSSQDAYNEQFF.